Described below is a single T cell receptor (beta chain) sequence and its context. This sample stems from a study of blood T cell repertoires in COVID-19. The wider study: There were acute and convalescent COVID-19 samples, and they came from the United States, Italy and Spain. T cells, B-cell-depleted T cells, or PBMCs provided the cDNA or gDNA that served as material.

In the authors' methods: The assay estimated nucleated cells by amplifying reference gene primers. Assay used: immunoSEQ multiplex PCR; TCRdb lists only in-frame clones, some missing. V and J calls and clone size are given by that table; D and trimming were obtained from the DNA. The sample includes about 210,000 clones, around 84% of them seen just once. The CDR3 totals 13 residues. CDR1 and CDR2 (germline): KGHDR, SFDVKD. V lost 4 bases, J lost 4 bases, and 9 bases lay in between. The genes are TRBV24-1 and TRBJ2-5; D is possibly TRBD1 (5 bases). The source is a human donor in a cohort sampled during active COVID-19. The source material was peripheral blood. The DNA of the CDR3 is TGTGCCACCAGTGACATGGGGCGAGAGACCCAGTACTTC. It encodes CATSDMGRETQYF.